This T cell receptor beta chain was documented in a study of blood T cell repertoires in COVID-19. Across the whole study: Some COVID-19 samples were acute and others convalescent; all came from the United States, Italy and Spain. Sources were T cells, B-cell-depleted T cells, or PBMCs; the material itself was cDNA or gDNA.

Germline CDR1 and CDR2: MDHEN and SYDVKM. V shed 7 bases, J shed 4 bases, and the junction held 12 bases outside the gene matches. The CDR3 is 17 residues long. Per the original data handling: Researchers report that nucleated cell counts were estimated from reference gene primer amplification. Clones were read by immunoSEQ multiplex PCR, and TCRdb kept only the in-frame ones, dropping some. V and J calls and clone size are copied from that table; D and trimming were computed from the DNA. The repertoire holds around 150,000 clones, about four fifths seen once, with approximately 9.9% in the top ten.

Sequencing was performed on peripheral blood. The chain joins TRBV28 to TRBJ2-2, with TRBD2 matching over 10 bases. The sequence derives from a man in his sixties with active or convalescent COVID-19. CDR3 in DNA: TGTGCCAGCAAGGGGTCTAGCGGGAGCGGGGCCACCGGGGAGCTGTTTTTT. Translation: CASKGSSGSGATGELFF.